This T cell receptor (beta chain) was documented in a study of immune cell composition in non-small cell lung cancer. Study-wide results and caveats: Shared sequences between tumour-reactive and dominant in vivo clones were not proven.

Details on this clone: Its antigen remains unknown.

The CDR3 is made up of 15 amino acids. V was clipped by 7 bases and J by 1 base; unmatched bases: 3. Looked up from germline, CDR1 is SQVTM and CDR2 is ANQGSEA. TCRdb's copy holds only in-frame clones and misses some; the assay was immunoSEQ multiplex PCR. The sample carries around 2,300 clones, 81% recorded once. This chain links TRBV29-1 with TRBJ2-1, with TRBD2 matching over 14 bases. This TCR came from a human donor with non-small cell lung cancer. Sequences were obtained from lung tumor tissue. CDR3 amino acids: CSGGTSGSSYNEQFF. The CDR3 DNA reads TGCAGCGGCGGGACTAGCGGGAGTTCCTACAATGAGCAGTTCTTC.